The clone carrying this T cell receptor (beta chain) occurred a few times. Its antigen is not identified. The CDR3 has 14 residues. Germline CDR1 and CDR2: SEHNR and FQNEAQ (reference sequence). Between the trimmed V and J ends, which lost 1 base and 3 bases, there was a span of 9 bases. One entry per CDR3 protein, called by TCRdb with MiXCR from the reads. Here the sample spans fewer than 350,000 distinct CDR3 sequences, 15% to 20% being singletons. This entry is derived from a study of T cell repertoires in cytomegalovirus infection. About the study: Public signatures in TCR beta pointed to CMV infection and matching HLA type.

Overall study results and limits: In two of eight donors, the top clonotype was HLA-C-restricted CMV-specific.

Sequencing used PBMCs. The V call is TRBV7-9, the J call TRBJ1-1; D unclear. This TCR came from a human donor in good health (CMV status not recorded). Some clones in this sample may be carry-over from other donors' samples. Written as DNA, the CDR3 is TGTGCCAGCAGCTTAGTATTCGTGTACACTGAAGCTTTCTTT. The encoded protein is CASSLVFVYTEAFF.